Below, one T cell receptor beta chain is given with its context. The antigen is not known. Libraries were made from TCR beta cDNA, and they carried unique molecular identifiers. The T cell input of roughly 0.95 to 10 million gave around 540,000 cDNA molecules. TCRdb re-derived calls from the PCR reads in MiXCR, one entry per CDR3 protein. Found here are some 240,000 distinct CDR3 sequences, 30% to 45% of them singletons; the top ten hold 4% to 6%. This entry belongs to a study of post-analysis software for immune sequencing data. Overall study results and limits: Controls showed lower frequencies than patients for five TRBV segments, and TRBV5-6, TRBV5-1 and TRBV20-1 were among these.

The length of the CDR3 is 13 residues. The germline V gene has CDR1 MGHRA and CDR2 YSYEKL. The chain joins TRBV4-1 to TRBJ2-5; possibly TRBD1 or TRBD2 for D (5 bases each). The J call may be in error: the DNA end matches TRBJ2-7 better. The sequence was obtained from a girl between 10 and 17 years old with multiple sclerosis. Sequenced: blood. CDR3 in DNA: TGCGCCAGCAGCCAGGGGGAAACGCCCGAGCAGTACTTC. Encoded protein: CASSQGETPEQYF.